Shown below are 19 T cell receptor beta chains from a single sample sequenced in a study of beta chain features in type 1 diabetes. What was sequenced were expressed TCRB transcripts, since all of the isolated RNA had been reverse transcribed. Sequencing was performed with immunoSEQ multiplex PCR; in TCRdb, only in-frame clones are kept and a portion is missing. The repertoire has approximately 260,000 clones, 24% of them found once; the top ten carry 0.012%. Study-level points and caveats: For Type 1 diabetes patients, all four CD4+ subsets carried TCRB CDR3s that were moderately but significantly shorter.

No antigens are known for them. Specimen: naive CD4+ T cells from blood. These receptors were taken from a woman aged 25 to 45 with type 1 diabetes.

A few counts support this clone. The V and J genes are TRBV5-1 and TRBJ1-1; D unresolved. Trimming stripped 2 bases from V and 0 bases from J, with 14 bases between. In germline, CDR1 is SGHRS, CDR2 YFSETQ. This CDR3 is built from 16 residues. CDR3 DNA sequence: TGCGCCAGCAGCTTAGACATTGGCCGTATGAACACTGAAGCTTTCTTT. It is translated as CASSLDIGRMNTEAFF.

This clone was seen a handful of times. The chain links TRBV5-1 to TRBJ2-5, with TRBD2 identical over 8 bases. This CDR3 spans 14 amino acids. The germline V gene encodes CDR1 SGHRS and CDR2 YFSETQ. V trimming: 4 bases; J trimming: 9 bases; junction bases outside the gene matches: 11. CDR3 coding DNA: TGCGCCAGCAGCAAACCGGGAGGGCCGGGTTCCCAGTACTTC. This translates into CASSKPGGPGSQYF.

The rearrangement uses TRBV23-1 and TRBJ2-7, with 7 bases matching TRBD2. TRBV23-1 is sorted into the ORF group, with uncertain function. CDR3 length equals 9 residues. With V trimmed by 8 bases and J by 9 bases, 1 base remained unmatched. The CDR3 nucleotides read TGCGCCAGCCGGGGGGTGCAGTACTTC. Translated: CASRGVQYF.

This clone was picked up a small number of times. CDR3 coding DNA: TGTGCCAGCAGCGTAGGCGGAGGGCCGGGAGATACGCAGTATTTT. Its translation: CASSVGGGPGDTQYF. The J gene is TRBJ2-3, the V gene TRBV9; D perhaps matches TRBD2 (6 bases). Germline V CDR1 and CDR2: SGDLS, YYNGEE. With 0 bases removed from V and 5 bases from J, the gap between germline ends came to 13 bases. CDR3 size: 15 residues.

The chain uses TRBV30 and TRBJ2-6; the D is unclear. This CDR3 comprises 15 residues. Germline V gives CDR1 GTSNPN, CDR2 SVGIG (reference sequence). V lost 1 base, J lost 0 bases, and 7 bases lay in between. CDR3 sequence (DNA): TGTGCCTGGAGTGATAGGAGCTCTGGGGCCAACGTCCTGACTTTC. It encodes CAWSDRSSGANVLTF.

This clone was picked up a small number of times. The rearrangement links TRBV9 to TRBJ2-3; D unresolved. V dropped 2 bases and J dropped 0 bases, with 10 bases sitting between them. This CDR3 has 15 residues. Germline values: CDR1 SGDLS, CDR2 YYNGEE. The CDR3 loop reads CASSVTPASTDTQYF. In DNA form, the CDR3 reads TGTGCCAGCAGCGTCACTCCCGCTAGCACAGATACGCAGTATTTT.

The gene calls are TRBV4-1 and TRBJ1-4, with 8 bases aligning to TRBD1. The CDR3 consists of 16 residues. V shed 4 bases, J shed 0 bases, and the junction held 4 bases outside the gene matches. Germline CDR1 and CDR2: MGHRA and YSYEKL. This CDR3 is CASSPGQGPTNEKLFF. In DNA, the CDR3 is TGCGCCAGCAGCCCTGGACAGGGCCCAACTAATGAAAAACTGTTTTTT.

This clone was detected a few times. The rearrangement uses TRBV5-4 and TRBJ2-2; 11 bases fit TRBD2. Germline CDR1 is SGHNT and CDR2 is YYREEE (reference sequence). The length of the CDR3 is 16 residues. After removal of 2 bases from V and 1 base from J, the junction contained 1 base not matched to a gene. CDR3 residues: CASSLGTSGNTGELFF. CDR3 coding DNA: TGTGCCAGCAGCTTAGGGACTAGCGGGAACACCGGGGAGCTGTTTTTT.

The table lists this clone with a few counts. The chain uses TRBV18 and TRBJ1-1; 8 nucleotides line up with TRBD1. This CDR3 has 15 amino acids. Germline values: CDR1 KGHSH, CDR2 LQKENI. V dropped 3 bases and J dropped 1; count of bases not matched to a gene: 4. Here the CDR3 reads CASSPRTGWNTEAFF. In DNA form, the CDR3 reads TGTGCCAGCTCACCTCGGACAGGGTGGAACACTGAAGCTTTCTTT.

The chain joins TRBV9 to TRBJ2-7; weak D call: TRBD2 (6 bases). The CDR3 contains 18 residues. Trimming stripped 0 bases from V and 3 bases from J, with 22 bases between. CDR1 is SGDLS, CDR2 YYNGEE, per germline. CDR3 sequence reads: CASSVGVAGKLSNYEQYF. In DNA form, the CDR3 reads TGTGCCAGCAGCGTAGGGGTGGCGGGAAAATTGAGCAACTACGAGCAGTACTTC.

The rearrangement links TRBV4-1 to TRBJ1-2; D uncertain. CDR1 MGHRA and CDR2 YSYEKL come from the germline V gene. V shed 2 bases and J shed 10 bases, with 11 bases lying between them. The length of the CDR3 is 12 residues. The CDR3 DNA reads as TGCGCCAGCAGCCAATTGGAGGGATTCTACACCTTC. It translates to CASSQLEGFYTF.

J is TRBJ2-3 and V is TRBV7-3; D ambiguous. V lost 3 bases, J lost 6 bases, and 13 bases lay in between. CDR1 is SGHTA and CDR2 is FQGTGA in the germline V gene. This CDR3 region has 14 residues. CDR3 in amino acids: CASSFEPLGDTQYF. The CDR3 DNA reads as TGTGCCAGCAGCTTCGAACCCCTCGGGGATACGCAGTATTTT.

The chain recombines TRBV10-2 with TRBJ1-5; D remains unclear. Trimming cost V 8 bases and J 0 bases, with 11 bases left between them. The CDR3 has 14 amino acids. Per germline, CDR1 WSHSY and CDR2 SAAADI. The CDR3 protein is CASRAERSNQPQHF. In DNA, the CDR3 is TGCGCCAGCCGCGCAGAGCGTAGCAATCAGCCCCAGCATTTT.

This clone was detected a few times. The gene calls are TRBV9 and TRBJ1-2, with TRBD1 matching 7 bases. The length of the CDR3 is 13 residues. CDR1 and CDR2 from the germline V gene are SGDLS and YYNGEE. The V and J ends lost 0 bases and 6 bases, in that order; junction bases with no gene match: 2. The CDR3: CASSVGGGHGYTF. The DNA for the CDR3 is TGTGCCAGCAGCGTAGGAGGGGGCCATGGCTACACCTTC.

This clone was found a few times. The chain has TRBV28 and TRBJ2-7; unclear D gene. Trimming stripped 3 bases from V and 5 bases from J, with 5 bases between. This CDR3 spans 11 amino acids. Germline CDR1 and CDR2: MDHEN and SYDVKM. The CDR3: CASSFFNEQYF. CDR3 sequence (DNA): TGTGCCAGCAGTTTTTTCAACGAGCAGTACTTC.

The chain uses TRBV19 and TRBJ2-7, with TRBD2 as a possible D gene (6 bases). Germline V gene sequence: CDR1 LNHDA, CDR2 SQIVND (reference sequence). The CDR3 runs 14 residues. Trimming pared 5 bases from V and 2 bases from J, leaving 13 bases between. CDR3 amino acids: CASSEAGSTYEQYF. DNA of the CDR3: TGTGCCAGTAGTGAGGCGGGGAGCACCTACGAGCAGTACTTC.

The chain carries TRBV28 and TRBJ2-5, with D tentatively TRBD2 (5 bases). The CDR3 is 13 residues long. Trimming removed 1 base from V and 5 bases from J, with 8 bases in between. Germline V lookup: CDR1 MDHEN, CDR2 SYDVKM. The CDR3: CASSLLSGETQYF. CDR3 nucleotides: TGTGCCAGCAGTTTATTGTCGGGGGAGACCCAGTACTTC.

This clone was observed a single time. The chain joins TRBV28 to TRBJ2-7; TRBD1 matches 8 bases. Unmatched junction bases numbered 7, after V lost 6 bases and J lost 6 bases. CDR3 length: 13 amino acids. Germline V gives CDR1 MDHEN, CDR2 SYDVKM. This CDR3 is CASRGQGFSEQYF. The CDR3 DNA is TGTGCCAGCAGAGGACAGGGTTTTAGCGAGCAGTACTTC.

This clone showed up just a few times. This sequence joins TRBV5-1 and TRBJ2-1, with D tentatively TRBD1 (5 bases). The V gene lost 3 bases and the J gene lost 0 bases, with 10 bases spanning the gap. Germline-derived CDR1 and CDR2 are SGHRS and YFSETQ. The CDR3 length is 15 residues. The CDR3 region has the DNA TGCGCCAGCAGCTCACAAGACAGCTCCTACAATGAGCAGTTCTTC. Translated, it gives CASSSQDSSYNEQFF.